This TCR beta chain was identified during a study of cytomegalovirus exposure and HLA in healthy donors. Whole-study findings and limits: Sequencing artifact likely explains a cluster of highly shared sequence variants.

This CDR3 is 14 amino acids long. Per germline, CDR1 MNHEY and CDR2 SVGAGI. V lost 6 bases and J lost 1, with 9 bases in between. Note on this clone: Its antigen is not identified.

PCR amplification relied on 60 Vbeta primers (plus 13 Jbeta primers). Repertoires were generated with immunoSEQ multiplex PCR, while TCRdb's copy carries only in-frame clones and drops some. The table lists 150,000 to 180,000 clones, 70% to 90% of them singletons. V and J are TRBV6-5 and TRBJ2-2; no clear D. This clonotype originated in a middle-aged woman in good health and CMV-seropositive. Specimen: PBMCs. CDR3 DNA: TGTGCCAGCAGCAAAATAGTGAACACCGGGGAGCTGTTTTTT. Amino acids: CASSKIVNTGELFF.